This T cell receptor beta chain was observed in a study of Ad26.COV2.S vaccination and SARS-CoV-2 variants. Background on the study: Each vaccinee took Ad26.COV2.S intramuscularly, once or twice 56 days apart.

Treatment described: approximately 18 received Ad26.COV2.S at low or high dose, single or two shots; 5 received placebo; per-sample allocation not given. Vaccine and placebo recipients were sampled on day 63 after the first injection. The vaccine delivered Wuhan-strain SARS-CoV-2 spike through an Ad26 vector. Germline V gene sequence: CDR1 SGHNT, CDR2 YYREEE (reference sequence). The V end was cut by 4 bases, the J end by 0 bases, with 20 bases between. The CDR3 covers 17 residues. On this clone: Its antigen is currently unknown.

Study outcomes and limitations: CD8+ and CD4+ T cells specific for spike reportedly responded with substantial breadth after vaccination. Participants in the vaccine arm had higher spike-specific TCR breadth; placebo recipients had lower.

Sequencing used immunoSEQ multiplex PCR; TCRdb keeps in-frame clones, though not all of them. In the table there are fewer than 400,000 clones, 80% to 90% of which are singletons. The sample consisted of peripheral blood, taken in a trial of Ad26.COV2.S vaccine versus placebo. The rearrangement links TRBV5-4 to TRBJ2-7, with D tentatively TRBD2 (5 bases). This receptor was obtained from a person between 18 and 65 years old who received the Ad26.COV2.S COVID-19 vaccine or a placebo. The CDR3 reads CASSRDTLDVGSYEQYF. Here the CDR3 DNA reads TGTGCCAGCAGCCGGGATACCCTTGATGTGGGCTCCTACGAGCAGTACTTC.